This T cell receptor (beta chain) was documented in a study of somatic mutations in cytotoxic T cells in rheumatoid arthritis (TCRdb year 2017). About the full investigation: Patient peripheral blood (under 31 ml EDTA) was drawn right after diagnosis and before any treatment started. A FACSAria II or Sony SH800 was used to flow-sort some V beta antibody-stained T-cell populations at nearly 100% purity, and TCRB sequencing was also done on sorted V beta1+ cells. Patient and control groups had essentially identical median ages. For 55 to 70 rheumatoid arthritis patients and 20 healthy controls, TCRB deep sequencing was carried out. Whether expanded CD8+ T-cell clones in untreated, newly diagnosed rheumatoid arthritis carry somatic mutations was the study question, and clonality was characterized with TCRB deep sequencing. The research as a whole found: CD8+ T-cell clonality in rheumatoid arthritis patients was not significantly different from that in age-matched healthy controls. The slight underrepresentation of TRBV07 in patients was not corrected for multiple comparisons. An increase of CD8+ clonality with age was seen in patients (Spearman r=0.49) but not in healthy controls. Several identical CD8+ TCRB sequences were found in both blood and synovial fluid, and in about an eighth of the roughly 65 patients the largest CD8+ clone exceeded 20% of CD8+ cells. Viral specificity could not be ruled out by absence from virus-specific databases, and the antigen targets of the expanded CD8+ clones remained unknown.

Details on this clone: Its antigen target is currently unknown. The input lacks base qualities; no much larger clone sits a single base away.

Trimming takes 6 bases from V and 3 bases from J, and the germline ends sit 5 bases apart. From its cysteine to its phenylalanine, the CDR3 spans 12 amino acids. The DNA shown is the 36-base CDR3, in frame from base 1. Based on the germline V gene (reference sequence), the CDR1 and CDR2 sequences are SEHNR and FQNEAQ. CD4+ and CD8+ cells were isolated by positive magnetic bead selection on an AutoMACS, and purity was checked by flow cytometry. Clonal expansions were first screened by flow cytometry with a TCR V beta antibody panel, then characterized by TCRB deep sequencing of sorted CD8+ fractions. Ficoll-Paque PLUS density gradient separation was used to isolate peripheral blood mononuclear cells. DNA from CD4-enriched, CD8-enriched or PBMC samples was extracted using Nucleospin Tissue or Tissue XS kits and then quantified on a Qubit 2.0 fluorometer. Sequencing of TCRB CDR3 was done on genomic DNA with the immunoSEQ assay. The paper's data handling went like this. Only a few patient CD8+ clones larger than 1% matched published virus-specific TCRB sequences when compared against them. The analyses included only productive TCRB rearrangements. Clonality was calculated as a Shannon entropy-based productive clonality index, and a clone was defined by a unique TCRB CDR3 sequence. The template counts of each clone relative to the total templates per sample were used to calculate repertoire overlap between two samples. A correlation with a Spearman r of more than 0.6 was found between V-gene usage by flow cytometry and V-gene usage by TCRB sequencing. TCRdb retrieved this table from immuneACCESS and kept in-frame rearrangements only. Not all clones are present; in checked studies, unresolved V genes account for under half, and no reason is known for the remainder. The V and J calls and clone size were taken over from that table, and D and trimming were inferred from the DNA. Counted in this sample were roughly 13,000 clones; over 70% of them appeared once. The top ten constitute roughly 15% of the sample.

The sequenced sample was CD8+ T cells sorted from blood. The TCR comes from an adult with rheumatoid arthritis. The rearrangement joined TRBV7-9 to TRBJ1-4; no D gene is confidently identified. The CDR3 is CASRRANEKLFF. DNA sequence: TGTGCCAGCAGGCGGGCTAATGAAAAACTGTTTTTT.